The rows below give T cell receptor beta chains drawn from one sample of a study of beta chain features in type 1 diabetes. TCRdb's copy holds only in-frame clones and misses some; the assay was immunoSEQ multiplex PCR. The sample shows over 350,000 clones, roughly 16% of them seen only once. The sequenced sample was naive CD4+ T cells from blood. The receptor set was obtained from a woman between 18 and 30 years old in good health. The CDR3 runs from the conserved cysteine through the conserved F or W. The D gene is left open where the match is weak. A row's size may be missing; if present it is once, few, many or a size class.

TRBV30	.	TRBJ2-3	.	CAWGGSYTQYF	TGTGCCTGGGGCGGAAGCTATACGCAGTATTTT
TRBV2	few	TRBJ2-7	TRBD1	CASSERDRAYEQYF	TGTGCCAGCAGTGAGAGGGACAGGGCCTACGAGCAGTACTTC
TRBV5-1	.	TRBJ1-4	.	CASQNRDPNEKLFF	TGCGCCAGCCAAAACAGGGATCCTAATGAAAAACTGTTTTTT
TRBV9	.	TRBJ2-2	.	CASSAYYAGELFF	TGTGCCAGCAGCGCCTACTACGCCGGGGAGCTGTTTTTT
TRBV7-7	few	TRBJ1-2	TRBD1	CAVGQGALGNGYTF	TGTGCTGTAGGACAGGGTGCTCTGGGAAATGGCTACACCTTC
TRBV15	few	TRBJ2-7	.	CATSREGGLYEQYF	TGTGCCACCAGCAGAGAGGGGGGGCTTTACGAGCAGTACTTC
TRBV9	.	TRBJ1-1	.	CASSPQTRVGNTEAFF	TGTGCCAGCAGCCCACAAACCAGGGTTGGGAACACTGAAGCTTTCTTT
TRBV4-1	.	TRBJ2-6	.	CASSQGPSGANVLTF	TGCGCCAGCAGCCAAGGTCCGTCTGGGGCCAACGTCCTGACTTTC
TRBV6-6	few	TRBJ2-7	.	CASSYQRSYEQYF	TGTGCCAGCAGTTACCAGCGGTCCTACGAGCAGTACTTC
TRBV5-4	few	TRBJ2-7	.	CASSKHEQYF	TGTGCCAGCAGCAAGCACGAGCAGTACTTC
TRBV7-2	.	TRBJ2-7	.	CASSATSVYEQYF	TGTGCCAGCAGCGCTACTAGTGTTTACGAGCAGTACTTC
TRBV23-1	.	TRBJ1-5	TRBD1	CASSQEPGQEYQPQHF	TGCGCCAGCAGTCAAGAACCGGGACAGGAATATCAGCCCCAGCATTTT
TRBV27	.	TRBJ2-1	TRBD2	CATKGLAFYEQFF	TGTGCCACAAAGGGACTAGCGTTCTATGAGCAGTTCTTC
TRBV9	few	TRBJ2-5	TRBD1	CASSVPGGRGQETQYF	TGTGCCAGCAGCGTCCCAGGGGGCAGGGGGCAAGAGACCCAGTACTTC
TRBV7-2	.	TRBJ1-2	TRBD1	CASSPHPTGGYGYTF	TGTGCCAGCAGCCCACACCCGACAGGGGGCTATGGCTACACCTTC
TRBV14	.	TRBJ2-1	.	CASSQAGTSLHNEQFF	TGTGCCAGCAGCCAAGCCGGGACTTCGTTACACAATGAGCAGTTCTTC
TRBV9	.	TRBJ2-1	.	CASSERVENEQFF	TGTGCCAGCAGCGAGAGGGTTGAAAATGAGCAGTTCTTC
TRBV27	.	TRBJ2-6	.	CASSEHSSGANVLTF	TGTGCCAGCAGCGAACACAGCTCTGGGGCCAACGTCCTGACTTTC
TRBV27	few	TRBJ2-1	.	CASSSTGSVVANEQFF	TGTGCCAGCAGTTCCACAGGGTCAGTGGTCGCGAATGAGCAGTTCTTC
TRBV7-8	.	TRBJ2-1	.	CASSAEVYNEQFF	TGTGCCAGTTCAGCGGAGGTATACAATGAGCAGTTCTTC
TRBV9	few	TRBJ2-3	TRBD2	CASSKSGLAMDTQYF	TGTGCCAGTTCTAAGTCGGGACTAGCGATGGATACGCAGTATTTT
TRBV9	.	TRBJ2-3	.	CASSVGTDSHTDTQYF	TGTGCCAGCAGCGTAGGGACGGACTCCCACACAGATACGCAGTATTTT
TRBV5-5	.	TRBJ2-7	TRBD2	CASISQRDGYEQYF	TGTGCCAGCATCTCTCAGCGGGATGGCTACGAGCAGTACTTC
TRBV5-1	few	TRBJ2-7	TRBD1	CASSIERGQDEQYF	TGCGCCAGCAGCATAGAGAGGGGGCAAGACGAGCAGTACTTC
TRBV9	few	TRBJ2-1	.	CASSVRGGGTYSYNEQFF	TGTGCCAGCAGCGTCCGGGGAGGAGGGACCTACTCCTACAATGAGCAGTTCTTC
TRBV30	few	TRBJ2-2	.	CAWKSQGTGELFF	TGTGCCTGGAAGTCCCAGGGGACCGGGGAGCTGTTTTTT
TRBV6-5	few	TRBJ2-1	TRBD2	CASSYGGRVPDEQFF	TGTGCCAGCAGTTACGGCGGGAGAGTACCGGATGAGCAGTTCTTC
TRBV2	.	TRBJ2-7	.	CASSEGRQLYEQYF	TGTGCCAGCAGTGAAGGCAGACAACTCTACGAGCAGTACTTC
TRBV4-3	.	TRBJ2-5	.	CASSQGFRGLFQETQYF	TGCGCCAGCAGCCAAGGGTTTCGGGGGTTGTTCCAAGAGACCCAGTACTTC
TRBV11-3	.	TRBJ2-4	.	CASSRSRVDIQYF	TGTGCCAGCAGCAGATCCAGGGTGGACATTCAGTACTTC
TRBV29-1	few	TRBJ2-2	TRBD2	CSATSGGAGELFF	TGCAGCGCGACTAGCGGGGGTGCCGGGGAGCTGTTTTTT
TRBV9	.	TRBJ2-5	TRBD2	CASSVDSSGQETQYF	TGTGCCAGCAGCGTAGACTCTAGCGGGCAAGAGACCCAGTACTTC
TRBV7-2	.	TRBJ2-7	TRBD2	CASSLMSSGGATYEQYF	TGTGCCAGCAGCTTGATGTCTAGCGGGGGGGCAACCTACGAGCAGTACTTC
TRBV4-3	.	TRBJ1-2	TRBD1	CASSQESLPGGGYGYTF	TGCGCCAGCAGCCAAGAATCCCTACCAGGGGGAGGCTATGGCTACACCTTC
TRBV5-1	few	TRBJ2-2	.	CASSLSGSENTGELFF	TGCGCCAGCAGCTTGTCTGGCAGTGAGAACACCGGGGAGCTGTTTTTT
TRBV29-1	.	TRBJ2-1	TRBD2	CSVEPRAGGDLVWQFF	TGCAGCGTTGAACCCCGCGCGGGAGGGGATCTAGTGTGGCAGTTCTTC
TRBV11-2	.	TRBJ2-1	.	CASSLAGNEQFF	TGTGCCAGCAGCTTAGCGGGCAATGAGCAGTTCTTC